What follows are 27 T cell receptor beta chains derived from one specimen sequenced in a study of T cells in tuberculosis (dated 2018 in TCRdb). Receptors were amplified or captured by the immunoSEQ multiplex PCR assay. This immuneACCESS table, as held by TCRdb, lists in-frame sequences with V and J called but not all clones. Of the missing ones, under half trace to an unresolved V gene in checked studies; the others have no known cause. The sample profile shows around 26,000 clones; roughly nine tenths of them were found once. The biggest ten clones account for roughly 15% of the sample. The sequenced sample consisted of PBMCs. These receptors were obtained from a donor aged 10 to 29 with latent tuberculosis or without tuberculosis infection. Some clones in this sample may be carry-over from other donors' samples.

This chain links TRBV10-3 with TRBJ2-2; D perhaps matches TRBD1 (5 bases). Germline CDR1 and CDR2: ENHRY and SYGVKD. The CDR3 consists of 16 residues. With 5 bases removed from V and 0 bases from J, the gap between germline ends came to 13 bases. The CDR3: CAISPTATPNTGELFF. The DNA of the CDR3 is TGTGCCATCAGTCCGACAGCTACCCCGAACACCGGGGAGCTGTTTTTT.

V usage is TRBV11-3 and J usage is TRBJ2-3; tentative D call: TRBD2 (6 bases). The germline CDR1 and CDR2 sequences are SGHNT and YENEEA. V lost 3 bases and J lost 0, with 7 bases in between. This CDR3 comprises 14 residues. DNA of the CDR3: TGTGCCAGCAGCTTTAGCGGTAGCACAGATACGCAGTATTTT. Its protein is CASSFSGSTDTQYF.

The chain links TRBV6-1 to TRBJ1-1; the D gene is possibly TRBD1 (6 bases). The CDR3 runs to 15 residues. Per germline, CDR1 MNHNS and CDR2 SASEGT. V lost 6 bases to trimming and J lost 2 bases, with 16 bases between them. The chain's CDR3 is CASRTTGLHNTEAFF. The CDR3 DNA sequence: TGTGCCAGCAGGACGACAGGACTCCATAACACTGAAGCTTTCTTT.

The chain combines TRBV5-1 with TRBJ2-7, with 11 bases identical to TRBD2. Germline loops: CDR1 SGHRS, CDR2 YFSETQ. The CDR3 is made up of 15 amino acids. The V and J ends lost 5 bases and 3 bases, in that order; junction bases with no gene match: 7. CDR3 nucleotides: TGCGCCAGCAGAAAACTAGCGGGAGATAGCTACGAGCAGTACTTC. It specifies CASRKLAGDSYEQYF.

V usage is TRBV19 and J usage is TRBJ1-2; no clear D. Germline values: CDR1 LNHDA, CDR2 SQIVND (reference sequence). Deletions cut 5 bases from V and 4 bases from J, with 14 bases between. The CDR3 sequence is 14 residues long. The CDR3 DNA sequence: TGTGCCAGTAGTGGGCGCACAGCCGTCTATGGCTACACCTTC. It yields the protein CASSGRTAVYGYTF.

The chain combines TRBV7-2 with TRBJ2-3; 10 nucleotides align to TRBD2. After removal of 4 bases from V and 1 base from J, the junction contained 5 bases not matched to a gene. This CDR3 has 16 amino acids. Germline assignment: CDR1 SGHTA and CDR2 FQGNSA. This chain's CDR3 is CASSSTGTSGTDTQYF. CDR3 DNA: TGTGCCAGCAGCTCCACCGGGACTAGCGGCACAGATACGCAGTATTTT. Together with reference TRBV7-2 and TRBJ2-3, the CDR3 gives the full variable domain: GAGVSQSPSNKVTEKGKDVELRCDPISGHTALYWYRQSLGQGLEFLIYFQGNSAPDKSGLPSDRFSAERTGGSVSTLTIQRTQQEDSAVYLCASSSTGTSGTDTQYFGPGTRLTVL.

The chain is built from TRBV10-3 and TRBJ2-3; 7 bases align to TRBD1. V lost 7 bases to trimming and J lost 0 bases; unmatched junction nucleotides: 4. Germline assignment: CDR1 ENHRY and CDR2 SYGVKD. The CDR3 runs 14 residues. CDR3 sequence (DNA): TGTGCCATCACCCAACAGGGGAGCACAGATACGCAGTATTTT. Protein product: CAITQQGSTDTQYF.

The chain links TRBV11-2 to TRBJ1-2, with D unclear. The CDR3 length is 18 residues. V was cut by 5 bases and J by 6 bases, with 28 bases left in between. The germline gives CDR1 SGHAT, CDR2 FQNNGV. DNA for the CDR3: TGTGCCAGCAGCACCTTCCGTAGAATTCGGAACGGGGAGGATGGCTACACCTTC. The encoded protein is CASSTFRRIRNGEDGYTF.

In this sample, this clone turned up a few times. This chain links TRBV7-9 with TRBJ2-2, with 7 bases identical to TRBD2. V trimming: 0 bases; J trimming: 7 bases; junction bases outside the gene matches: 5. The germline gives CDR1 SEHNR, CDR2 FQNEAQ (reference sequence). The CDR3 loop spans 15 amino acids. The CDR3 nucleotides are TGTGCCAGCAGCTTAGCGACTAGCAGATACGGGGAGCTGTTTTTT. It translates to CASSLATSRYGELFF.

The rearrangement joins TRBV10-3 to TRBJ2-5, with 8 nucleotides matching TRBD1. CDR3 length equals 13 residues. Trimming took 5 bases from V and 4 from J; bases not matched to a gene: 3. Germline CDR1 and CDR2: ENHRY and SYGVKD. The CDR3 sequence: CAISFDRGETQYF. The CDR3 DNA reads TGTGCCATCAGTTTTGACAGGGGAGAGACCCAGTACTTC.

The chain links TRBV5-1 to TRBJ2-7; no clear D gene. Trimming stripped 4 bases from V and 2 bases from J, with 13 bases between. Germline lookup yields CDR1 SGHRS and CDR2 YFSETQ. This CDR3 region has 14 residues. The CDR3 DNA is TGCGCCAGCAGCCTCCCCGGCGGCGCCTACGAGCAGTACTTC. Translation gives CASSLPGGAYEQYF.

This sequence joins TRBV23-1 and TRBJ2-7, with a possible D match to TRBD1 (6 bases). TRBV23-1 counts as an open reading frame of uncertain function. This CDR3 has 15 residues. The V and J ends lost 11 bases and 0 bases respectively, with 20 bases between them. The CDR3 bases are TGCGCCCCCAGATGCAGGACAGTAAGCTCCTACGAGCAGTACTTC. This translates into CAPRCRTVSSYEQYF.

This clone occurred once. V usage is TRBV25-1 and J usage is TRBJ1-5, with 10 nucleotides matching TRBD1. The J segment lost 8 bases and the V segment lost 3 bases, leaving 4 bases of the junction unmatched. CDR1 and CDR2 (germline): MGHDK, SYGVNS. This CDR3 comprises 14 residues. DNA of the CDR3: TGTGCCAGCAGTGAGACAGGGGGCCCGGAGCCCCAGCATTTT. It translates to CASSETGGPEPQHF.

This chain links TRBV25-1 with TRBJ2-1, with D uncertain. There are 16 residues in the CDR3. Germline loops: CDR1 MGHDK, CDR2 SYGVNS. The V gene lost 2 bases and the J gene lost 8 bases, with 19 bases spanning the gap. CDR3: CASSEGPAPAIYEQFF. The CDR3 nucleotides read TGTGCCAGCAGTGAAGGTCCAGCTCCAGCGATCTATGAGCAGTTCTTC.

The CDR3 protein is CASSVTTGGNYGYTF. The CDR3 nucleotides are TGCGCCAGCAGCGTCACGACAGGGGGCAACTATGGCTACACCTTC. V usage is TRBV4-3 and J usage is TRBJ1-2; TRBD1 aligns across 10 bases. Germline values: CDR1 LGHNA, CDR2 YSLEER. The CDR3 length is 15 residues. V shed 5 bases, J shed 2 bases, and the junction held 5 bases outside the gene matches.

V is TRBV7-7 and J is TRBJ2-5; no reliable D call. This CDR3 has 11 amino acids. V lost 4 bases and J lost 4, with 4 bases in between. From germline, CDR1 is SSHAT and CDR2 FNYEAQ (reference sequence). CDR3 loop: CASSSGETQYF. CDR3 DNA: TGTGCCAGCAGCTCAGGAGAGACCCAGTACTTC.

The genes are TRBV7-9 and TRBJ2-7; the match to TRBD1 covers 9 bases. Losses at the gene ends were 5 bases for V and 3 bases for J; bases not matched to a gene: 11. The germline gives CDR1 SEHNR, CDR2 FQNEAQ (reference sequence). CDR3 length: 16 amino acids. The CDR3 coding sequence is TGTGCCAGCAGCCTTCAAGGGACAGGGTCTTTCTACGAGCAGTACTTC. It is translated as CASSLQGTGSFYEQYF.

The chain employs TRBV29-1 and TRBJ2-5; D perhaps matches TRBD1 (5 bases). CDR1 and CDR2 (germline): SQVTM, ANQGSEA. Trimming removed 2 bases from V and 4 bases from J, with 20 bases in between. This CDR3 has 16 amino acids. The CDR3 loop is CSVEFFGRARRETQYF. Written as DNA, the CDR3 is TGCAGCGTTGAATTTTTCGGCAGGGCCCGAAGAGAGACCCAGTACTTC.

V and J are TRBV5-1 and TRBJ1-3; D is possibly TRBD1 (5 bases). Germline V CDR1 and CDR2: SGHRS, YFSETQ. Trimming removed 0 bases from V and 4 bases from J, with 14 bases in between. The CDR3 sequence is 16 residues long. The CDR3 nucleotides are TGCGCCAGCAGCTTGGTAGGGGCAGGGCAAGGAAACACCATATATTTT. Its protein is CASSLVGAGQGNTIYF.

This clone counts as medium-sized. The J gene is TRBJ1-4, the V gene TRBV5-8; D is unclear. The length of the CDR3 is 15 residues. The V end was cut by 2 bases, the J end by 0 bases, with 8 bases between. The germline gives CDR1 SGHTS, CDR2 YDEGEE. CDR3 amino acids: CASSFQIATNEKLFF. The CDR3, as DNA: TGTGCCAGCAGCTTTCAGATTGCAACTAATGAAAAACTGTTTTTT.

V usage is TRBV10-3 and J usage is TRBJ2-1; the match to TRBD1 covers 7 bases. V shed 4 bases and J 0 bases; nucleotides not matched to a gene: 6. CDR3 length: 16 residues. Per the germline V gene, CDR1 is ENHRY and CDR2 is SYGVKD. The CDR3 sequence is CAISGGGAGSYNEQFF. The CDR3 DNA follows: TGTGCCATCAGTGGAGGGGGCGCCGGCTCCTACAATGAGCAGTTCTTC.

The chain couples TRBV19 to TRBJ2-5; D ambiguous. Germline V gene data show CDR1 as LNHDA and CDR2 as SQIVND (reference sequence). CDR3 length: 12 amino acids. V was cut by 5 bases and J by 4 bases, with 8 bases left in between. CDR3 in DNA: TGTGCCAGTAGTTCTAGAGGAGAGACCCAGTACTTC. This translates into CASSSRGETQYF.

This chain uses TRBV4-1 with TRBJ1-3, with D perhaps matching TRBD1 (6 bases). The germline V and J ends were trimmed by 4 bases and 0 bases, with 13 bases remaining between them. The CDR3 covers 16 residues. CDR1 and CDR2 (germline): MGHRA, YSYEKL. CDR3 in amino acids: CASSPGGAYSGNTIYF. Here the CDR3 DNA reads TGCGCCAGCAGCCCGGGGGGGGCCTACTCTGGAAACACCATATATTTT.

This chain connects TRBV7-2 to TRBJ2-7; 8 bases are shared with TRBD1. V gave up 5 bases and J gave up 0 bases; unmatched junction bases: 6. Germline V gives CDR1 SGHTA, CDR2 FQGNSA. This CDR3 has 15 amino acids. CDR3 amino acids: CASSPGTGRSYEQYF. CDR3 coding DNA: TGTGCCAGCAGCCCCGGGACAGGACGCTCCTACGAGCAGTACTTC.

The gene calls are TRBV30 and TRBJ1-5; D might be TRBD1 (6 bases). Germline lookup yields CDR1 GTSNPN and CDR2 SVGIG (reference sequence). The CDR3 is 12 residues long. V was cut by 4 bases and J by 5 bases, with 9 bases left in between. The CDR3 DNA follows: TGTGCCTGGAAGGCAGGGGATCAGCCCCAGCATTTT. Residues: CAWKAGDQPQHF.

Within the sample, this clone is hyperexpanded. The chain joins TRBV4-3 to TRBJ2-7, with D possibly matching TRBD1 (6 bases). Trimming left V 0 bases short and J 5 bases short, with 20 bases between. There are 17 residues in the CDR3. Germline V gives CDR1 LGHNA, CDR2 YSLEER. This chain's CDR3 is CASSQDLSQGLFHEQYF. For the CDR3, the DNA is TGCGCCAGCAGCCAAGATTTATCACAGGGCCTTTTTCACGAGCAGTACTTC.

V and J are TRBV27 and TRBJ2-3; D is possibly TRBD2 (6 bases). V was cut by 3 bases and J by 2 bases, with 12 bases left in between. Germline CDR1 MNHEY, CDR2 SMNVEV (reference sequence). The CDR3 totals 15 residues. CDR3 in amino acids: CASSFGGGTTDTQYF. CDR3 bases: TGTGCCAGCAGTTTTGGGGGAGGTACCACAGATACGCAGTATTTT.